This is a list of T cell receptor beta chains from one sample in a study of cytomegalovirus exposure and HLA in healthy donors. Generated by immunoSEQ multiplex PCR, the TCRdb table keeps only in-frame clones and is missing some. This table has about 120,000 clones, about 70% appearing once. The sequencing sample was made of PBMCs. The receptors here all came from a man aged 25 to 45 in good health and CMV-seropositive. Both conserved end residues are trimmed from each CDR3. Each record gives: V gene, CDR3 protein.

>TRBV5-1
ASSLEPSGKQF
>TRBV28
ASSFRDTNYGYT
>TRBV10-2
ASSSREVGEQF
>TRBV18
ASSPSQGVGDTQY
>TRBV28
ASSTLGGGLFDEKLF
>TRBV7-2
ASSLWTGVGNTIY
>TRBV28
ASSRRGYT
>TRBV19
ASSRARDSGNTIY
>TRBV6-6
ASTRGSPSYNEQF
>TRBV5-5
ASSQALAGTDTQY
>TRBV5-4
ASTPTHQGAFTEAF
>TRBV7-6
ASSPQTGGELNTEAF
>TRBV9
ASSVSGLAYNEQF
>TRBV25-1
ASSALGQGFTGELF
>TRBV6-5
ASRPDRSTNEKLF
>TRBV5-1
ASSLTGTNEQF
>TRBV5-1
ASSAGSNTGELF